Listed below are T cell receptor beta chains from one sample, sequenced in a study of T cell responses to AZD1222 COVID-19 vaccine. Produced via immunoSEQ multiplex PCR; TCRdb's table is partial and in-frame only. The repertoire has around 140,000 clones, about 92% of them found once; the top ten carry 12%. This specimen consisted of peripheral blood, obtained after recovery from COVID-19. These receptors originate from an adult who had recovered from COVID-19. The CDR3 runs from the conserved cysteine through the conserved F or W.

V gene,J gene,CDR3 length,CDR3 protein
TRBV28,TRBJ2-7,15,CASSLGTSSWDEQYF
TRBV29-1,TRBJ2-7,12,CSVEDPAYEQYF
TRBV19,TRBJ2-3,12,CASSPRTDTQYF
TRBV30,TRBJ1-1,13,CAWNRDKNTEAFF
TRBV4-1,TRBJ2-7,14,CASSRIGRPYEQYF
TRBV6-5,TRBJ1-2,11,CASITYGGYTF
TRBV9,TRBJ2-5,15,CASSVATRALETQYF
TRBV21-1,TRBJ1-5,15,CASSKGAGSRQPQHF
TRBV5-6,TRBJ1-2,13,CASTLDRFYGYTF
TRBV29-1,TRBJ2-2,15,CSVRSGRAYTGELFF
TRBV20-1,TRBJ1-2,15,CSASSGQGPHYGYTF
TRBV7-3,TRBJ2-1,18,CASSLDIGSGSSYNEQFF
TRBV21-1,TRBJ2-3,17,CASSKWDGLQGADTQYF
TRBV19,TRBJ2-1,16,CASRPGLAGGYNEQFF
TRBV6-6,TRBJ1-2,16,CASRTNSGLLNYGYTF
TRBV6-6,TRBJ1-2,16,CASSYSLQNSNYGYTF
TRBV28,TRBJ2-7,13,CASSLFAGVEQYF
TRBV20-1,TRBJ2-2,13,CSASSGPGGELFF
TRBV15,TRBJ1-1,13,CATSRQVNTEAFF
TRBV3-1/TRBV3-2,TRBJ2-7,17,CASSQGQTGLADYEQYF
TRBV7-9,TRBJ2-7,15,CASSPEREAAYEQYF
TRBV7-9,TRBJ1-1,14,CASSLSRGNTEAFF
TRBV2,TRBJ1-2,15,CASSGLQGINYGYTF
TRBV2,TRBJ1-6,13,CASSEAPGLPLHF